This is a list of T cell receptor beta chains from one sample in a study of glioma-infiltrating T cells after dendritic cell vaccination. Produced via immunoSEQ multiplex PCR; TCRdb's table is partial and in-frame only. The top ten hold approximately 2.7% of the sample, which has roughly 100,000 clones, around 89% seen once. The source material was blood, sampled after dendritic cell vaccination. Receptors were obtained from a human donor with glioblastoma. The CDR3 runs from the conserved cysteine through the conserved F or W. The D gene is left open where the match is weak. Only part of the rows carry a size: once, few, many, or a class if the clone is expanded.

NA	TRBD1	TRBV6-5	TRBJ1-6	TGTGCCAGCAGCCGGACAGGAGTTAATTCACCCCTCCACTTT	CASSRTGVNSPLHF
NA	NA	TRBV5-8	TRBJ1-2	TGTGCCAGCAGCTTTTCGGTCTATGGCTACACCTTC	CASSFSVYGYTF
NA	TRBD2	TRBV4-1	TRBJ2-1	TGCGCCAGCAGCCAAGATGTGGGGCGGGGGAGCTCCTACAATGAGCAGTTCTTC	CASSQDVGRGSSYNEQFF
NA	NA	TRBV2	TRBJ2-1	TGTGCCAGCAGTGAAAATCGGTCCGGGAATGAGCAGTTCTTC	CASSENRSGNEQFF
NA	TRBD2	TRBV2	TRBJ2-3	TGTGCCAGCAGTCCGACCACCCGACTAGCGGGCACAGATACGCAGTATTTT	CASSPTTRLAGTDTQYF
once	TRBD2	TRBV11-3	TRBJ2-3	TGTGCCAGCAGCCCCCGCGGGCCTCGGGCTAGCGGGAGGCCCGATACGCAGTATTTT	CASSPRGPRASGRPDTQYF
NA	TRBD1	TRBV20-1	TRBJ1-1	TGCAGTGCTGTGACAGGGGAAAAAGCTTTCTTT	CSAVTGEKAFF
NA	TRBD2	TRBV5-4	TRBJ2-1	TGTGCCAGCAGCCTGGGGACTAGCGGGGGGCAGGCCTACAATGAGCAGTTCTTC	CASSLGTSGGQAYNEQFF
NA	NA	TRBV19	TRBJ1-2	TGTGCCAGTAGTATGGGGACAACAAGTGGTTATGGCTACACCTTC	CASSMGTTSGYGYTF
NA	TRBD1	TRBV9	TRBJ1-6	TGTGCCAGCAGCGTAGGTACAGGGGGGGAATCACCCCTCCACTTT	CASSVGTGGESPLHF
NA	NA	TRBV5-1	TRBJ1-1	TGCGCCAGCAGCTTGGGTCCAGGGGCCATGAACACTGAAGCTTTCTTT	CASSLGPGAMNTEAFF
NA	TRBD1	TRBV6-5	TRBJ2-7	TGTGCCAGCAGTTCGCCGGGACAGGGCCGCTCCTACGAGCAGTACTTC	CASSSPGQGRSYEQYF